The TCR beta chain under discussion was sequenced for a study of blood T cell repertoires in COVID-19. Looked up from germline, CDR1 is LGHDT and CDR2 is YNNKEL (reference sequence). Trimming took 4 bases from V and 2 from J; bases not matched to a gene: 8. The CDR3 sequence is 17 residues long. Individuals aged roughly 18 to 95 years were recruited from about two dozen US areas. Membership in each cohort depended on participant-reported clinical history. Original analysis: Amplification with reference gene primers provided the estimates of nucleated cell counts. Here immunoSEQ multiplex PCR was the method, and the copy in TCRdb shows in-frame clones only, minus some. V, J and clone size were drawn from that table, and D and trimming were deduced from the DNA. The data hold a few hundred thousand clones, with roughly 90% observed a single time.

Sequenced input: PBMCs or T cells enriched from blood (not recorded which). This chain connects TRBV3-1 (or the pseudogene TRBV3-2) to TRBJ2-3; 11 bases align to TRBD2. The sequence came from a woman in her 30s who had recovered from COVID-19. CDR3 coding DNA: TGTGCCAGCAGCCGGGAAACTAGCGGGAGAGCCACAGATACGCAGTATTTT. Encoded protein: CASSRETSGRATDTQYF.